A single sample is the source of the 28 T cell receptor beta chains below, sequenced in a study of blood T cells in healthy people across ages. The authors ran a second PCR of about 7 to 12 cycles using a sample-barcoded 5' primer and a J-beta primer mix. TCRdb itself ran the 5' RACE reads through MiXCR, one entry per CDR3 protein. The repertoire holds 650,000 to 800,000 distinct CDR3 sequences, around two fifths seen once, with roughly 19% in the top ten. What was sequenced was blood. These receptor sequences come from a man aged 60-69 years in good health.

A few counts support this clonotype. The chain employs TRBV20-1 and TRBJ2-5; D remains unclear. V was trimmed by 0 bases and J by 0 bases, leaving 2 bases between them. The length of the CDR3 is 12 residues. The germline V gene has CDR1 DFQATT and CDR2 SNEGSKA (reference sequence). DNA of the CDR3: TGCAGTGCTAGAGAGAACCAAGAGACCCAGTACTTC. This encodes CSARENQETQYF.

The chain has TRBV10-2 and TRBJ1-2, with a possible D match to TRBD1 (6 bases). Germline V gene lookup returns CDR1 WSHSY and CDR2 SAAADI. CDR3 size: 12 residues. V shed 8 bases and J shed 5 bases, with 12 bases lying between them. The CDR3 nucleotides are TGCGCCAGCGCGCCAAGGGGGTATGGCTACACCTTC. Amino acids: CASAPRGYGYTF.

The chain carries TRBV7-6 and TRBJ2-7; a possible D gene is TRBD2 (6 bases). The CDR3 loop spans 17 amino acids. Germline V CDR1 and CDR2: SGHVS, FNYEAQ. Trimming took off 5 bases at V and 1 base at J, with 21 bases between the two ends. Written as DNA, the CDR3 is TGTGCCAGCAGCCCTACGTGGGTAGCGGACACTTCCTACGAGCAGTACTTC. Translating gives CASSPTWVADTSYEQYF.

The CDR3 nucleotides are TGTGCCATCAGAGCCCCGGGACAGGGAACCTACGAGCAGTACTTC. Encoded protein: CAIRAPGQGTYEQYF. This sequence joins TRBV10-3 and TRBJ2-7; 9 positions match TRBD1. Germline V gene sequence: CDR1 ENHRY, CDR2 SYGVKD. The CDR3 has 15 amino acids. The ends lost 6 bases at V and 2 bases at J; junction bases unmatched: 8.

This clonotype was detected a few times. The gene calls are TRBV6-1 and TRBJ2-1, with 10 bases aligning to TRBD2. This CDR3 region has 11 residues. The junction had 2 bases not matched to a gene; V was cut back by 3 bases and J by 15 bases. Per the germline V gene, CDR1 is MNHNS and CDR2 is SASEGT. As DNA, the CDR3 is TGTGCCAGCAGTGATAGGACTAGCGGGTTCTTC. Translating it yields CASSDRTSGFF.

V usage is TRBV7-2 and J usage is TRBJ2-1; D may be TRBD1 or TRBD2 (6 bases each). There are 16 residues in the CDR3. Looked up from germline, CDR1 is SGHTA and CDR2 is FQGNSA. V lost 6 bases and J 6 bases, leaving 21 bases between the germline ends. The CDR3 DNA reads as TGTGCCAGCAGAATGAGGGGAGGACTACAGGGCAATGAGCAGTTCTTC. It encodes CASRMRGGLQGNEQFF.

This clonotype was observed a few times. This rearrangement joins TRBV27 to TRBJ1-4; 7 positions agree with TRBD1. V gave up 7 bases and J gave up 4 bases; unmatched junction bases: 6. This CDR3 is built from 14 residues. The germline gives CDR1 MNHEY, CDR2 SMNVEV (reference sequence). The CDR3 here is CASTTGQRNEKLFF. The CDR3 DNA sequence: TGTGCCAGCACCACGGGACAGCGTAATGAAAAACTGTTTTTT.

This clonotype occurred many times. The V and J genes are TRBV10-3 and TRBJ2-1, with TRBD2 matching over 13 bases. V was pared by 6 bases and J by 10 bases, with 12 bases of the junction left unmatched. Looked up from germline, CDR1 is ENHRY and CDR2 is SYGVKD. CDR3 size: 16 residues. Here the CDR3 DNA reads TGTGCCATCAGACCGACTAGCGGGGGGCTGGCGAACGAGCAGTTCTTC. It specifies CAIRPTSGGLANEQFF.

This chain uses TRBV9 with TRBJ1-2, with 8 bases aligning to TRBD1. Trimming took 4 bases from V and 4 from J; bases not matched to a gene: 15. CDR1 is SGDLS, CDR2 YYNGEE, per germline. The CDR3 totals 17 residues. The CDR3 region is CASSLHAGTGRSYGYTF. CDR3 coding DNA: TGTGCCAGCAGCCTCCACGCCGGGACAGGAAGATCCTATGGCTACACCTTC.

The V call is TRBV7-2, the J call TRBJ2-1; 14 bases map to TRBD2. V lost 6 bases, J lost 1 base, and 8 bases stayed unmatched. The CDR3 has 18 amino acids. Germline CDR1 and CDR2: SGHTA and FQGNSA. The CDR3 DNA reads as TGTGCCAGCAGGCCCGGGACTAGCGGGGGCATATCCTACAATGAGCAGTTCTTC. Amino acid sequence: CASRPGTSGGISYNEQFF.

The chain combines TRBV28 with TRBJ1-2, with D uncertain. Germline CDR1 is MDHEN and CDR2 is SYDVKM. The CDR3 is 11 residues long. Trimming took 5 bases from V and 8 from J, leaving 9 bases between them. CDR3 amino acids: CASSPRLGYTF. Written as DNA, the CDR3 is TGTGCCAGCAGTCCCCGTTTGGGCTACACCTTC.

This sequence joins TRBV4-3 and TRBJ2-1, with 10 nucleotides matching TRBD1. CDR3 length: 17 amino acids. The junction had 11 bases not matched to a gene; V was cut back by 4 bases and J by 5 bases. Germline assignment: CDR1 LGHNA and CDR2 YSLEER. The CDR3 sequence: CASSLGTGALLDNEQFF. CDR3 coding DNA: TGCGCCAGCAGCCTGGGGACAGGGGCCTTACTTGACAATGAGCAGTTCTTC.

This clonotype showed up just a few times. A read error may produce the germline difference seen at one junction end. The rearrangement uses TRBV6-1 and TRBJ1-2; D not resolved. The CDR3 is made up of 13 amino acids. Germline V CDR1 and CDR2: MNHNS, SASEGT. The CDR3, as DNA: TGTGCTAGCACGATGAAGCCTAACTATGGCTACACCTTC. This codes for CASTMKPNYGYTF.

This clonotype showed up just a few times. The chain couples TRBV27 to TRBJ2-1; the D gene is possibly TRBD1 (5 bases). Trimming shortened V by 0 bases and J by 9 bases, and 9 bases separated the two germline ends. The CDR3 has 13 residues. Looked up from germline, CDR1 is MNHEY and CDR2 is SMNVEV (reference sequence). This chain's CDR3 is CASSLSGVGEQFF. DNA of the CDR3: TGTGCCAGCAGTTTATCAGGGGTCGGTGAGCAGTTCTTC.

This clonotype was counted between two and nine times. The V call is TRBV7-9, the J call TRBJ2-7; 10 bases are shared with TRBD1. Germline CDR1 SEHNR, CDR2 FQNEAQ (reference sequence). Trimming removed 6 bases from V and 4 bases from J; junction bases left unmatched: 9. The CDR3 sequence is 15 residues long. CDR3: CASRNDRGRVYEQYF. Written as DNA, the CDR3 is TGTGCCAGCAGAAACGACAGGGGGCGCGTTTACGAGCAGTACTTC.

This sequence joins TRBV20-1 and TRBJ2-5; 11 bases agree with TRBD2. The length of the CDR3 is 16 residues. The V segment lost 5 bases and the J segment 11 bases; nucleotides outside the gene matches: 19. In germline, CDR1 is DFQATT, CDR2 SNEGSKA (reference sequence). The CDR3 region is CSARGGLAGGPNEQYF. DNA for the CDR3: TGCAGTGCTCGAGGTGGTCTAGCGGGGGGCCCCAATGAGCAGTACTTC.

CDR3 amino acids: CSARGTSRETQFF. The CDR3 bases are TGCAGTGCTAGGGGGACTAGCCGAGAGACCCAGTTCTTC. The rearrangement joins TRBV20-1 to TRBJ2-1; TRBD2 aligns across 9 bases. Germline CDR1 and CDR2: DFQATT and SNEGSKA (reference sequence). This CDR3 has 13 residues. The junction had 10 bases not matched to a gene; V was cut back by 3 bases and J by 13 bases.

J is TRBJ2-7 and V is TRBV12-5, with 7 bases matching TRBD2. The CDR3 is 16 residues long. Trimming took 1 base from V and 0 from J; bases not matched to a gene: 6. Germline CDR1 is LGHNT and CDR2 is FRNRAP. This chain's CDR3 is CASGLGAGTNSYEQYF. CDR3 DNA sequence: TGTGCTAGTGGTTTGGGAGCCGGGACTAACTCCTACGAGCAGTACTTC.

This chain joins TRBV4-3 and TRBJ2-7; D may be TRBD1 (6 bases). The CDR3 contains 15 residues. The germline CDR1 and CDR2 sequences are LGHNA and YSLEER. Trimming cost V 3 bases and J 2 bases, with 14 bases left between them. CDR3 bases: TGCGCCAGCAGCCATGAGCCTACAGGGACCTACGAGCAGTACTTC. It yields the protein CASSHEPTGTYEQYF.

The chain employs TRBV5-1 and TRBJ1-1, with 12 bases lining up with TRBD1. The trim removed 4 bases at V and 0 bases at J, leaving 7 bases unmatched. The germline V gene encodes CDR1 SGHRS and CDR2 YFSETQ. This CDR3 is built from 17 residues. The CDR3 is CASSIGTGGQMNTEAFF. For the CDR3, the DNA is TGCGCCAGCAGCATCGGGACAGGGGGCCAGATGAACACTGAAGCTTTCTTT.

This chain links TRBV27 with TRBJ1-2, with 7 positions matching TRBD1. From germline, CDR1 is MNHEY and CDR2 SMNVEV (reference sequence). Losses at the gene ends were 0 bases for V and 5 bases for J; bases not matched to a gene: 12. The CDR3 is 17 amino acids. This chain's CDR3 is CASSLSFGDSSYYGYTF. The CDR3 nucleotides read TGTGCCAGCAGTTTATCGTTCGGGGACAGTAGCTATTATGGCTACACCTTC.

The chain is built from TRBV7-8 and TRBJ2-7, with D unclear. Germline V gives CDR1 SGHVS, CDR2 FQNEAQ. Trimming left V 5 bases short and J 6 bases short, with 11 bases between. The CDR3 contains 12 residues. This CDR3 is CASSLSYGEQYF. The CDR3 nucleotides are TGTGCCAGCAGCCTAAGTTACGGCGAGCAGTACTTC.

For the CDR3, the DNA is TGCGCCAGCAGCCCGGGGGGGGCCATGCGGAATCAGCCCCAGCATTTT. Protein sequence: CASSPGGAMRNQPQHF. The rearrangement links TRBV5-1 to TRBJ1-5; possible D gene TRBD1, 6 bases. The germline gives CDR1 SGHRS, CDR2 YFSETQ. The ends were cut back, 4 bases at V and 4 bases at J, with 18 bases in the middle. CDR3 length equals 16 residues.

This clonotype was seen more than once but under ten times. The chain has TRBV28 and TRBJ2-5; weak D call: TRBD2 (7 bases). The CDR3 has 16 amino acids. Trimming took 1 base from V and 2 from J, leaving 14 bases between them. CDR1 and CDR2 (germline): MDHEN, SYDVKM. The CDR3 region is CASSLYRGANQETQYF. CDR3 DNA: TGTGCCAGCAGTTTATATCGGGGGGCGAATCAAGAGACCCAGTACTTC. Together with reference TRBV28 and TRBJ2-5, the CDR3 gives the full variable domain: DVKVTQSSRYLVKRTGEKVFLECVQDMDHENMFWYRQDPGLGLRLIYFSYDVKMKEKGDIPEGYSVSREKKERFSLILESASTNQTSMYLCASSLYRGANQETQYFGPGTRLLVL.

This clonotype was seen more than once but under ten times. The V gene is TRBV9, the J gene TRBJ2-3; D gene uncertain. CDR1 SGDLS and CDR2 YYNGEE come from the germline V gene. The ends were cut back, 0 bases at V and 2 bases at J, with 7 bases in the middle. The CDR3 totals 14 residues. DNA for the CDR3: TGTGCCAGCAGCGTAGGTCAGATCACAGATACGCAGTATTTT. Translating gives CASSVGQITDTQYF. Based on the CDR3 plus reference TRBV9 and TRBJ2-3, the full variable domain is DSGVTQTPKHLITATGQRVTLRCSPRSGDLSVYWYQQSLDQGLQFLIQYYNGEERAKGNILERFSAQQFPDLHSELNLSSLELGDSALYFCASSVGQITDTQYFGPGTRLTVL.

This rearrangement joins TRBV6-2 or TRBV6-3 to TRBJ2-1; a weak D match, TRBD2 (6 bases). Per germline, CDR1 MNHEY and CDR2 SVGEGT. V lost 6 bases, J lost 14 bases, and 23 bases lay in between. This CDR3 has 14 residues. In DNA, the CDR3 is TGTGCCAGCAGCTCCGGTGTGGGGGGAAAAGCAAAGTTCTTC. This codes for CASSSGVGGKAKFF.

V usage is TRBV6-6 and J usage is TRBJ1-4; 8 bases line up with TRBD1. The V segment lost 5 bases and the J segment 1 base; nucleotides outside the gene matches: 9. The CDR3 is made up of 17 amino acids. Germline CDR1 reads MNHNY; CDR2 reads SVGAGI (reference sequence). This chain's CDR3 is CASSTGTGWVTNEKLFF. For the CDR3, the DNA is TGTGCCAGCAGTACCGGGACAGGCTGGGTAACTAATGAAAAACTGTTTTTT.

Only a few counts were recorded for this clonotype. This chain joins TRBV27 and TRBJ2-6; 8 nucleotides agree with TRBD1. The V segment lost 6 bases and the J segment 1 base; nucleotides outside the gene matches: 17. This CDR3 is 20 amino acids long. Germline V gene sequence: CDR1 MNHEY, CDR2 SMNVEV (reference sequence). This chain's CDR3 is CASSNPGGKPRSSGANVLTF. The CDR3 DNA reads as TGTGCCAGCAGCAATCCAGGGGGCAAGCCTCGTTCGTCTGGGGCCAACGTCCTGACTTTC. Combining the CDR3 with reference TRBV27 and TRBJ2-6 gives the whole variable domain EAQVTQNPRYLITVTGKKLTVTCSQNMNHEYMSWYRQDPGLGLRQIYYSMNVEVTDKGDVPEGYKVSRKEKRNFPLILESPSPNQTSLYFCASSNPGGKPRSSGANVLTFGAGSRLTVL.